The 4 T cell receptor beta chains reported below all come from one sample, sequenced in a study of PD-1 blockade in classical Hodgkin lymphoma. Every single patient, without exception, relapsed after autologous stem cell transplantation, and brentuximab vedotin exposure varied. Sequencing used immunoSEQ multiplex PCR; TCRdb keeps in-frame clones, though not all of them. Of roughly 25,000 clones listed, nearly 80% were seen once; the top ten hold around 6.5%. The sample here was peripheral blood mononuclear cells (PBMCs), taken at baseline. All receptors come from a human donor with classical Hodgkin lymphoma.

The chain carries TRBV10-2 and TRBJ2-7; 8 bases agree with TRBD1. Germline lookup yields CDR1 WSHSY and CDR2 SAAADI. This CDR3 is 14 amino acids long. Trimming at V came to 3 bases and at J to 3 bases, leaving 4 bases not matched to a gene. The CDR3 DNA is TGCGCCAGCAGTGAATACAGGGGGTTCTACGAGCAGTACTTC. As protein: CASSEYRGFYEQYF.

This clone has more than one count but fewer than ten. The chain recombines TRBV5-1 with TRBJ2-5; D is undetermined. Germline assignment: CDR1 SGHRS and CDR2 YFSETQ. CDR3 size: 11 residues. The V end was cut by 2 bases, the J end by 5 bases, with 4 bases between. CDR3 region: CASSLAETQYF. The CDR3 nucleotides are TGCGCCAGCAGCTTAGCGGAGACCCAGTACTTC.

In its sample, this clone was seen once. This chain uses TRBV10-3 with TRBJ2-3, with 9 bases lining up with TRBD1. The CDR3 has 12 amino acids. Trimming cost V 10 bases and J 4 bases; bases outside gene matches: 3. Germline assignment: CDR1 ENHRY and CDR2 SYGVKD. The CDR3 here is CATRDRADTQYF. CDR3 DNA sequence: TGTGCCACCCGGGACAGGGCAGATACGCAGTATTTT.

By share, this clone ranks as medium-sized (0.01 to 0.1%). The chain employs TRBV18 and TRBJ2-7, with 7 bases matching TRBD2. V lost 3 bases, J lost 2 bases, and 1 base stayed unmatched. This CDR3 comprises 13 residues. Germline CDR1 is KGHSH and CDR2 is LQKENI. The CDR3 spells CASSPGTTYEQYF. The CDR3 nucleotides read TGTGCCAGCTCACCCGGGACTACCTACGAGCAGTACTTC.